This TCR beta chain emerged from a study of blood T cell repertoires in COVID-19. Study overall: Sources were T cells, B-cell-depleted T cells, or PBMCs; the material itself was cDNA or gDNA.

Authors' methods: The assay estimated nucleated cells by amplifying reference gene primers. Profiled with immunoSEQ multiplex PCR; TCRdb holds only in-frame clones, not every one. The V and J calls and the clone size are those of that table, but D and trimming were determined from the DNA. The repertoire holds some 380,000 clones, with 90% as singletons. Trimming took 8 bases from V and 1 from J; bases not matched to a gene: 6. Germline CDR1 reads MNHNY; CDR2 reads SVGAGI (reference sequence). This CDR3 has 15 amino acids. Material: peripheral blood. This sequence originates from a young man with active or convalescent COVID-19. The rearrangement joins TRBV6-6 to TRBJ1-5, with 9 nucleotides matching TRBD1. CDR3 loop: CASETGQGSNQPQHF. CDR3 in DNA: TGTGCCAGCGAGACGGGACAGGGAAGCAATCAGCCCCAGCATTTT.